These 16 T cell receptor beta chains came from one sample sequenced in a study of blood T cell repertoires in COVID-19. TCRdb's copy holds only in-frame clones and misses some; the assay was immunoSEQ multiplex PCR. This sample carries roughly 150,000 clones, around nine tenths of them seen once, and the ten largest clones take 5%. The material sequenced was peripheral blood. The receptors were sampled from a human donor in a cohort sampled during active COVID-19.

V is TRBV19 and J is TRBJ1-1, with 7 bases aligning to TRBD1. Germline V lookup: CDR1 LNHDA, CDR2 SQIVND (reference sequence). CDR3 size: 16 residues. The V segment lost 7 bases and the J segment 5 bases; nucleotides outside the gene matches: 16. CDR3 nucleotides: TGTGCCAGTAAGGGGGCCAGGGTGGTATGGGGAACTGAAGCTTTCTTT. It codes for CASKGARVVWGTEAFF.

The CDR3 DNA reads as TGCGCCAGCAGCCACGGTGTGGGGGAGGTCGAGCAGTACTTC. Translating it yields CASSHGVGEVEQYF. This chain links TRBV4-3 with TRBJ2-7; D perhaps matches TRBD2 (6 bases). This CDR3 comprises 14 residues. The V end was cut by 3 bases, the J end by 6 bases, with 15 bases between. The germline gives CDR1 LGHNA, CDR2 YSLEER.

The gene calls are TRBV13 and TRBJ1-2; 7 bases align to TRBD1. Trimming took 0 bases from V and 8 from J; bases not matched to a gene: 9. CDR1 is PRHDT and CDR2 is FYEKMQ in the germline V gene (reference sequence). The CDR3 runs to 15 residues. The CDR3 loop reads CASSLGDRDYVGYTF. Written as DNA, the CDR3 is TGTGCCAGCAGCTTAGGCGACAGGGATTATGTGGGCTACACCTTC.

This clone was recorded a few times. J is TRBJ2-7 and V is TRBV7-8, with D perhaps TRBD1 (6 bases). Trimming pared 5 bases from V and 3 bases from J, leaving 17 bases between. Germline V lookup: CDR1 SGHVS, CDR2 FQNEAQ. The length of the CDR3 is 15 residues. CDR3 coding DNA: TGTGCCAGCAGCCAACCGACCAGGGGCTTCTACGAGCAGTACTTC. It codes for CASSQPTRGFYEQYF.

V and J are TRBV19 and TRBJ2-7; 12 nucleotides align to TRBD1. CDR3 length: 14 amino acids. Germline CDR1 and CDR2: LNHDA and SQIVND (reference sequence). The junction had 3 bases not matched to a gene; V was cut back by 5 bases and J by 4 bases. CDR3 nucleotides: TGTGCCAGTAGTGGGACAGGGGGCGTTTACGAGCAGTACTTC. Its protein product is CASSGTGGVYEQYF.

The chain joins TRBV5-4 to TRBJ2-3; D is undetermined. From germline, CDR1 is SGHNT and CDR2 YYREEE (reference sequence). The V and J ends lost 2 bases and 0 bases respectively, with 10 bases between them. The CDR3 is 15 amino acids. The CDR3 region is CASSFGSPSTDTQYF. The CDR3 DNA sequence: TGTGCCAGCAGCTTTGGCAGTCCTAGCACAGATACGCAGTATTTT. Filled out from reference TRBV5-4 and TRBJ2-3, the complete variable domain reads ETGVTQSPTHLIKTRGQQVTLRCSSQSGHNTVSWYQQALGQGPQFIFQYYREEENGRGNFPPRFSGLQFPNYSSELNVNALELDDSALYLCASSFGSPSTDTQYFGPGTRLTVL.

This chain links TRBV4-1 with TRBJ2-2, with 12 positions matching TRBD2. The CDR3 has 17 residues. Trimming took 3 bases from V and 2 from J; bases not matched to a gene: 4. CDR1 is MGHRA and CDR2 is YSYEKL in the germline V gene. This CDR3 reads CASSQEGLAGNTGELFF. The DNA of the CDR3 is TGCGCCAGCAGCCAGGAAGGACTAGCGGGAAACACCGGGGAGCTGTTTTTT.

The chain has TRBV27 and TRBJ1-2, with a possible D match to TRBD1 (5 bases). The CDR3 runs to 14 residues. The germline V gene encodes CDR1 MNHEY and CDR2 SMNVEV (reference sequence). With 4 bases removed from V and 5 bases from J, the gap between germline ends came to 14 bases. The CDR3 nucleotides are TGTGCCAGCAGTTGGGGAAGAGGGACTTATGGCTACACCTTC. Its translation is CASSWGRGTYGYTF.

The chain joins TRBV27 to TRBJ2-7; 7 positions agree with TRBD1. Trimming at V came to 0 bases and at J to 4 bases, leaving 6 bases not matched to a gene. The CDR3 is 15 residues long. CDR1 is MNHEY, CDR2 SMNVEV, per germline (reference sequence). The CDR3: CASSLSTGSSYEQYF. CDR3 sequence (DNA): TGTGCCAGCAGTTTATCGACAGGGTCTTCGTACGAGCAGTACTTC.

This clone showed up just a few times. The CDR3: CAIGQGVDEQYF. CDR3 sequence (DNA): TGTGCCATCGGACAGGGCGTCGACGAGCAGTACTTC. J is TRBJ2-7 and V is TRBV2; the match to TRBD1 covers 8 bases. The length of the CDR3 is 12 residues. Germline lookup yields CDR1 SNHLY and CDR2 FYNNEI. V gave up 10 bases and J gave up 5 bases; unmatched junction bases: 7.

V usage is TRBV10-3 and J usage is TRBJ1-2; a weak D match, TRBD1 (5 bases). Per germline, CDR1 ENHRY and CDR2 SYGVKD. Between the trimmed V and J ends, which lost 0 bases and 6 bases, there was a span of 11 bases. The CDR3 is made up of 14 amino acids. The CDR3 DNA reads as TGTGCCATCAGTGAGTCGACAGCTTCGAATGGCTACACCTTC. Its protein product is CAISESTASNGYTF.

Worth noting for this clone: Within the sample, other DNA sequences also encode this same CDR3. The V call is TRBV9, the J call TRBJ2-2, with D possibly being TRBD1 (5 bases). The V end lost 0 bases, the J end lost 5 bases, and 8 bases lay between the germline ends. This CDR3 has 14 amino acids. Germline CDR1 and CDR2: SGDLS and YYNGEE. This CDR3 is CASSVGAGTGELFF. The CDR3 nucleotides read TGTGCCAGCAGCGTAGGGGCAGGGACCGGGGAGCTGTTTTTT. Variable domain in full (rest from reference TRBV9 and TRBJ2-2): DSGVTQTPKHLITATGQRVTLRCSPRSGDLSVYWYQQSLDQGLQFLIQYYNGEERAKGNILERFSAQQFPDLHSELNLSSLELGDSALYFCASSVGAGTGELFFGEGSRLTVL.

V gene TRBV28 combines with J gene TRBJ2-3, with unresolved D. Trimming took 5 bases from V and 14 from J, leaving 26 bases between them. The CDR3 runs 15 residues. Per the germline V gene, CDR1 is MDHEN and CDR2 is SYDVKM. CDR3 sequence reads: CASSPPPSPVDSPYF. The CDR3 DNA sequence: TGTGCCAGCAGTCCCCCTCCCTCTCCGGTCGATTCCCCGTATTTT. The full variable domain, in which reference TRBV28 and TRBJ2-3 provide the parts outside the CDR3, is DVKVTQSSRYLVKRTGEKVFLECVQDMDHENMFWYRQDPGLGLRLIYFSYDVKMKEKGDIPEGYSVSREKKERFSLILESASTNQTSMYLCASSPPPSPVDSPYFGPGTRLTVL.

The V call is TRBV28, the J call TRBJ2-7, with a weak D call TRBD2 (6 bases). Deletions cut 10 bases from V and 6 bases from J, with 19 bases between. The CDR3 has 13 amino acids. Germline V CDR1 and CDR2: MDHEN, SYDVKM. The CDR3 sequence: CAIRSGSRVEQYF. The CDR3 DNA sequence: TGTGCCATCCGGTCCGGGAGTAGGGTCGAGCAGTACTTC.

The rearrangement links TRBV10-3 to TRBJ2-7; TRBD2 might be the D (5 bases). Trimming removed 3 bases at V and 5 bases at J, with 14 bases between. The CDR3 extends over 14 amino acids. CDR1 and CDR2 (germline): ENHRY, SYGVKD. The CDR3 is CAISEGGRFHEQYF. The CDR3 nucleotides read TGTGCCATCAGTGAAGGTGGGAGATTCCACGAGCAGTACTTC.

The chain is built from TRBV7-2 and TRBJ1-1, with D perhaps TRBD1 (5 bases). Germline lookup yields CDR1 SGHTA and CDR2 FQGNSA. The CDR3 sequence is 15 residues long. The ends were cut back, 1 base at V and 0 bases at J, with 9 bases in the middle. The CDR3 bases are TGTGCCAGCAGCTTAGATGGGGCAGTGAACACTGAAGCTTTCTTT. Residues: CASSLDGAVNTEAFF.